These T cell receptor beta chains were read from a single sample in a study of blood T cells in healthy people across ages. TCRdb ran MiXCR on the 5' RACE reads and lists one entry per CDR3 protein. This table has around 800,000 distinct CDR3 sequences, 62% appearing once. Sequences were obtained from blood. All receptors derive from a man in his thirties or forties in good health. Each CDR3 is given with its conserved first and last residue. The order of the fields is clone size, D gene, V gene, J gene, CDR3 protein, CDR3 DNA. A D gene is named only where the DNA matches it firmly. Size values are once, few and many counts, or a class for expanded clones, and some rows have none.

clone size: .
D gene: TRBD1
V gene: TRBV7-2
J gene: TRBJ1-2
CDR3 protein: CASSSTHGTGSGYTF
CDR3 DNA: TGTGCCAGCAGCTCAACCCACGGGACAGGGTCTGGCTACACCTTC

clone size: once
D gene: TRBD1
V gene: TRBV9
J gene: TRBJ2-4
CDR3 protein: CASSVGSGTGNREQYF
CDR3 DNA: TGTGCCAGCAGCGTAGGATCCGGGACAGGAAATAGGGAGCAGTACTTC

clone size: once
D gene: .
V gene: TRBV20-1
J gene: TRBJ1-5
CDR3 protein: CSARDHGGFQPQHF
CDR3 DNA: TGCAGTGCTAGAGATCATGGGGGATTTCAGCCCCAGCATTTT

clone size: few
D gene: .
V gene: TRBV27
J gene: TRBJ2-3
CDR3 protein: CARLISTDTQYF
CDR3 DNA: TGTGCCAGGCTGATCTCCACAGATACGCAGTATTTT

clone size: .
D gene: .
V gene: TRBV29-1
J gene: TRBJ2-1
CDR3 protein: CSVGGGAGNEQFF
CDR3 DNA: TGCAGCGTTGGTGGGGGGGCCGGGAATGAGCAGTTCTTC

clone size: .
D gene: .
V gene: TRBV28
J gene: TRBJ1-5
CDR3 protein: CASSSNPGHRVRNQPQHF
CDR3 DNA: TGTGCCAGCAGCTCTAATCCCGGACACCGAGTTAGGAATCAGCCCCAGCATTTT

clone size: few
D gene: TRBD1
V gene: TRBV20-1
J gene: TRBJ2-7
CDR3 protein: CSAGQDFYEQYF
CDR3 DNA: TGCAGTGCTGGACAGGACTTCTACGAGCAGTACTTC

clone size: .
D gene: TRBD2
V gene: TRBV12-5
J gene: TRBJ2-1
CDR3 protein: CASGLAGGRQFF
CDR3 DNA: TGTGCTAGTGGTTTGGCGGGGGGGAGGCAGTTCTTC

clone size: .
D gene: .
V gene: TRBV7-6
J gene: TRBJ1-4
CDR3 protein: CASSSRDGQSGNEKLFF
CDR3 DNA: TGTGCCAGCAGCTCGAGAGACGGACAGTCGGGGAATGAAAAACTGTTTTTT

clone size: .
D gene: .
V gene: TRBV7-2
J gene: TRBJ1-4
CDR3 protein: CASSLASGPVNEKLFF
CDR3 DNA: TGTGCCAGCAGCTTAGCGTCGGGACCAGTCAATGAAAAACTGTTTTTT

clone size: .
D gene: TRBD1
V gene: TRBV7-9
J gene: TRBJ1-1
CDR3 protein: CASSSGTENTEAFF
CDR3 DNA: TGTGCCAGCAGCAGCGGGACAGAGAACACTGAAGCTTTCTTT

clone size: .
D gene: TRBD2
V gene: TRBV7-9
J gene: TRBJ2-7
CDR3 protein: CASRATSGASYEQYF
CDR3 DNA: TGTGCCAGCAGGGCGACTAGCGGGGCATCCTACGAGCAGTACTTC

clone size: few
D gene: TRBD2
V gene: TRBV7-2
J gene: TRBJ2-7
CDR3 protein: CASSLAAGVEQYF
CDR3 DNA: TGTGCCAGCAGCTTAGCAGCGGGGGTCGAGCAGTACTTC

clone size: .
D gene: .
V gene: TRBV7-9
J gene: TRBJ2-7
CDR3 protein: CASSPTGIPPYEQYF
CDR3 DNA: TGTGCCAGCAGCCCAACAGGGATCCCTCCTTACGAGCAGTACTTC

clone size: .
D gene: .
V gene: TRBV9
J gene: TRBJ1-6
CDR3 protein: CASSVVGVGNSPLHF
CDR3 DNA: TGCGCCAGCAGCGTAGTTGGGGTTGGTAATTCACCCCTCCACTTT

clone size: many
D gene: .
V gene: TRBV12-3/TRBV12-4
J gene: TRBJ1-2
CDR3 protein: CASSFGDRGYTF
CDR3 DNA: TGTGCCAGCAGTTTTGGTGATAGGGGCTACACCTTC

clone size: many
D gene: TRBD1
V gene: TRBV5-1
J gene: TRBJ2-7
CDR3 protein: CASSFNVGGQGAYEQYF
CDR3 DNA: TGCGCCAGCAGCTTCAACGTAGGGGGACAGGGAGCCTACGAGCAGTACTTC

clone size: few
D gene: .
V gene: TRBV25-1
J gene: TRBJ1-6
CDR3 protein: CASSEKRSPLHF
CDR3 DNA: TGTGCCAGCAGTGAAAAGCGTTCACCCCTCCACTTT

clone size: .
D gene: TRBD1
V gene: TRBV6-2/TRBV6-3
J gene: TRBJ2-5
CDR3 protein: CASSRGQVQGTQYF
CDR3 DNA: TGTGCCAGCAGTAGAGGACAGGTCCAAGGGACCCAGTACTTC

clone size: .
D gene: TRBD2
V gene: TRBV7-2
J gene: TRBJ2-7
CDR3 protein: CASSNSGGGSYEQYF
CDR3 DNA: TGTGCCAGCAGCAACAGCGGGGGGGGATCTTACGAGCAGTACTTC

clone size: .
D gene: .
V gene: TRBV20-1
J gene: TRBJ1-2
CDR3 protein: CSARVRDIYGYTF
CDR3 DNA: TGCAGTGCTAGAGTTCGGGACATCTATGGCTACACCTTC

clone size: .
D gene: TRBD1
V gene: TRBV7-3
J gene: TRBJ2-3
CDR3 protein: CASSHGTGHTDTQYF
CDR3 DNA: TGTGCCAGCAGCCACGGGACAGGCCACACAGATACGCAGTATTTT

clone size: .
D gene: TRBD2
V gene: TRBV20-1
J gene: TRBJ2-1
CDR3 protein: CSARRLAGISSYNEQFF
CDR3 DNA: TGCAGTGCTAGGCGACTAGCGGGAATAAGCTCCTACAATGAGCAGTTCTTC

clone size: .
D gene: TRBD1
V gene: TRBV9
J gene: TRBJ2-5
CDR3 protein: CASSVAPGQGFEETQYF
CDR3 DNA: TGTGCCAGCAGCGTAGCGCCGGGACAGGGGTTTGAGGAGACCCAGTACTTC

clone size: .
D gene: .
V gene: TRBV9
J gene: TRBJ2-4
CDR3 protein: CASSPTGVGEQYF
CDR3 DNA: TGTGCCAGCAGCCCGACGGGGGTAGGGGAGCAGTACTTC

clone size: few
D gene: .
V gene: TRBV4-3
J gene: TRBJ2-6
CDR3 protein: CASSHAPPGANVLTF
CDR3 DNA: TGCGCCAGCAGCCATGCCCCACCCGGGGCCAACGTCCTGACTTTC

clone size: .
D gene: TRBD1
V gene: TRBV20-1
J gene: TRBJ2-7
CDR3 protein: CSANRDRGTYEQYF
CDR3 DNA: TGCAGTGCTAACCGGGACAGGGGTACCTACGAGCAGTACTTC

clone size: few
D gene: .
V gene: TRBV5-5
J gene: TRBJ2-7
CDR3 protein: CASSLERQLSYEQYF
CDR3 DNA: TGTGCCAGCAGCTTGGAAAGGCAGTTAAGCTACGAGCAGTACTTC

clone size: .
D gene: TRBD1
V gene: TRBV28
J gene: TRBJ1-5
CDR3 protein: CASSSPDRAVGQPQHF
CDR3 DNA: TGTGCCAGCAGTTCCCCTGACAGGGCGGTCGGACAGCCCCAGCATTTT

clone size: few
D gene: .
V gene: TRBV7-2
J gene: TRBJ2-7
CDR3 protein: CASSLARANYEQYF
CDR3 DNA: TGTGCCAGCAGCTTAGCGCGCGCCAACTACGAGCAGTACTTC

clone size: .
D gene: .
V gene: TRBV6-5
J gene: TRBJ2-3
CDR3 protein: CASSYSLGGDTQYF
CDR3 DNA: TGTGCCAGCAGTTACTCGCTTGGGGGAGATACGCAGTATTTT

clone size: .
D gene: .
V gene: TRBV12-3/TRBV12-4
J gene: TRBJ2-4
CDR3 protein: CASSLEGARRARYF
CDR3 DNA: TGTGCCAGCAGTTTAGAGGGTGCTAGGCGGGCCAGGTACTTC

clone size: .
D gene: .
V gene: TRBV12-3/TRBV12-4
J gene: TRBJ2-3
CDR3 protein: CASRPGRVGAHTQYF
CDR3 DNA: TGTGCCAGCAGACCGGGCAGAGTGGGAGCACATACGCAGTATTTT

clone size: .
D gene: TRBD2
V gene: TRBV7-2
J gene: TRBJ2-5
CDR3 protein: CASSHVVLAGQETQYF
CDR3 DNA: TGTGCCAGCAGCCACGTGGTGCTAGCGGGGCAAGAGACCCAGTACTTC

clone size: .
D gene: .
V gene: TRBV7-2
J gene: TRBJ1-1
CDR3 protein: CASTFRVGTEAFF
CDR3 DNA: TGTGCCAGCACCTTTAGGGTGGGGACTGAAGCTTTCTTT

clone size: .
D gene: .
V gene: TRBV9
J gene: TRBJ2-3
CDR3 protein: CASSVDPVGLSTDTQYF
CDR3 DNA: TGTGCCAGCAGCGTAGACCCCGTAGGCCTAAGCACAGATACGCAGTATTTT

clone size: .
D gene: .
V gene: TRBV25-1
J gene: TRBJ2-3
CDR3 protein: CASKGGLSTGTQYF
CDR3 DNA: TGTGCCAGCAAAGGGGGACTTAGCACAGGTACGCAGTATTTT

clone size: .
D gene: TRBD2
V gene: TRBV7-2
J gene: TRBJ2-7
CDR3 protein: CASSLAASGSPYEQYF
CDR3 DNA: TGTGCCAGCAGCTTAGCGGCTAGCGGGAGCCCCTACGAGCAGTACTTC

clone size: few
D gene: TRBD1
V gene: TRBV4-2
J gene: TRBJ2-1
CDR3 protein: CASSQADRGGPREQFF
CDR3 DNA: TGTGCCAGCAGCCAAGCTGACAGGGGGGGCCCGCGTGAGCAGTTCTTC

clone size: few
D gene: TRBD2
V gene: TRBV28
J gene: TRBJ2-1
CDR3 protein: CASKSGGQYNEQFF
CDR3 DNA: TGTGCCAGTAAAAGCGGGGGGCAATACAATGAGCAGTTCTTC

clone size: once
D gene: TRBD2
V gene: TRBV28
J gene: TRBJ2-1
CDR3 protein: CASIETGGDYNEQFF
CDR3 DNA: TGTGCCAGCATCGAGACGGGGGGGGATTACAATGAGCAGTTCTTC

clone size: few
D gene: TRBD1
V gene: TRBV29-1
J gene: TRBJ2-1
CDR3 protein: CSVAGGSSYNEQFF
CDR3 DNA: TGCAGCGTCGCAGGGGGCAGCTCCTACAATGAGCAGTTCTTC

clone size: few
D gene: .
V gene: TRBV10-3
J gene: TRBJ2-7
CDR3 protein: CAITEGRDASYEQYF
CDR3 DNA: TGTGCCATCACCGAAGGGCGGGACGCCAGTTACGAGCAGTACTTC

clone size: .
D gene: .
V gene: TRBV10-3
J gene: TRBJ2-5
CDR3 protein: CAISEVGTSRQETQYF
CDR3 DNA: TGTGCCATCAGTGAGGTGGGGACGTCAAGACAAGAGACCCAGTACTTC

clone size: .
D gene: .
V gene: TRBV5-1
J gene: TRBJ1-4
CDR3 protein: CASSPGAAGLNEKLFF
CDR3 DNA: TGCGCCAGCAGCCCCGGGGCCGCGGGGCTTAATGAAAAACTGTTTTTT

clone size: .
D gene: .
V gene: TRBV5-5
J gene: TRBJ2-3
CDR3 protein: CASSLDSRTDTQYF
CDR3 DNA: TGTGCCAGCAGCTTGGATTCCCGCACAGATACGCAGTATTTT

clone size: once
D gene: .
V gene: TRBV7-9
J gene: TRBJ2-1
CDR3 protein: CASSLARPVGDEQFF
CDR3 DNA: TGTGCCAGCAGCTTAGCGAGGCCGGTCGGCGATGAGCAGTTCTTC

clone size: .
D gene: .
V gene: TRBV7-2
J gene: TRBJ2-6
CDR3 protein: CASSDQNTFSGANVLTF
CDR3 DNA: TGTGCCAGCAGCGATCAGAATACTTTCTCTGGGGCCAACGTCCTGACTTTC

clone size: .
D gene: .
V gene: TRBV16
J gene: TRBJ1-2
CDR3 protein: CASSPDRKASYGYTF
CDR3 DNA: TGTGCCAGCAGCCCAGACAGGAAAGCGAGTTATGGCTACACCTTC